The sequence of this T cell receptor beta chain was determined in a study of blood T cell repertoires in COVID-19. About the study: Collection of acute and convalescent COVID-19 samples took place in the United States, Italy and Spain. T cells, B-cell-depleted T cells, or PBMCs supplied cDNA or gDNA.

Source study methods: Estimates of nucleated cell counts were drawn from the amplification of reference gene primers. This table comes from immunoSEQ multiplex PCR, and its TCRdb copy is limited to in-frame clones, with some not included. That table furnishes V, J and clone size, whereas the DNA furnished D and trimming. In the table there are over 200,000 clones, approximately 79% of which are singletons. CDR1 and CDR2 from the germline V gene are SGHNT and YYREEE (reference sequence). Unmatched junction bases numbered 12, after V lost 4 bases and J lost 4 bases. The CDR3 loop spans 16 amino acids. This TCR came from a human donor in a cohort sampled during active COVID-19. The sequencing input was peripheral blood. V usage is TRBV5-4 and J usage is TRBJ1-1; TRBD1 aligns across 8 bases. This CDR3 is CASSLRAGGVSTEAFF. For the CDR3, the DNA is TGTGCCAGCAGCCTCAGGGCAGGGGGCGTGAGCACTGAAGCTTTCTTT.